The 19 T cell receptor beta chains presented below share a single source sample, sequenced in a study of blood T cell repertoires in COVID-19. Only in-frame clones appear in the TCRdb table, and some are missing; sequencing was by immunoSEQ multiplex PCR. The repertoire has approximately 50,000 clones, 80% to 95% of them found once; the top ten carry 3.5% to 5.5%. Sequenced sample: peripheral blood. Every receptor here comes from a man aged 45-65 years with active COVID-19.

The rearrangement uses TRBV28 and TRBJ2-1, with D possibly matching TRBD1 (6 bases). Germline CDR1 is MDHEN and CDR2 is SYDVKM. The V end lost 10 bases, the J end lost 0 bases, and 16 bases lay between the germline ends. The CDR3 extends over 15 amino acids. This CDR3 is CATKPGHLSYNEQFF. DNA for the CDR3: TGTGCCACCAAACCGGGACACCTCTCCTACAATGAGCAGTTCTTC.

The sample holds one count of this clone. The rearrangement joins TRBV19 to TRBJ2-1; 9 nucleotides line up with TRBD2. With 2 bases clipped from V and 4 bases from J, the junction kept 12 bases outside the gene matches. Germline V CDR1 and CDR2: LNHDA, SQIVND (reference sequence). CDR3 size: 18 residues. The DNA of the CDR3 is TGTGCCAGTAGTATAACGGAGTGGAGAACTAGCGGGTACAATGAGCAGTTCTTC. Encoded protein: CASSITEWRTSGYNEQFF.

The rearrangement uses TRBV3-1 (or the pseudogene TRBV3-2) and TRBJ2-3; tentatively, D is TRBD2 (7 bases). Germline V CDR1 and CDR2: LGHDT, YNNKEL (reference sequence). The length of the CDR3 is 16 residues. V was cut by 4 bases and J by 0 bases, with 14 bases left in between. CDR3 DNA sequence: TGTGCCAGCAGCCCCCCGGCGGGGGCTAGCACAGATACGCAGTATTTT. Its translation: CASSPPAGASTDTQYF.

The rearrangement links TRBV6-2 or TRBV6-3 to TRBJ2-7; perhaps TRBD2 as D (5 bases). V lost 6 bases and J 7 bases, leaving 13 bases between the germline ends. The CDR3 covers 12 residues. CDR1 is MNHEY, CDR2 SVGEGT, per germline. In DNA form, the CDR3 reads TGTGCCAGCAGCCGTCGGGGTCTTGAGCAGTACTTC. Its translation is CASSRRGLEQYF.

The V and J genes are TRBV3-1 (or the pseudogene TRBV3-2) and TRBJ2-1, with 7 positions matching TRBD2. This CDR3 has 16 amino acids. In germline, CDR1 is LGHDT, CDR2 YNNKEL (reference sequence). With 5 bases clipped from V and 2 bases from J, the junction kept 9 bases outside the gene matches. The CDR3 loop is CASSSPLAVPYNEQFF. The CDR3 nucleotides read TGTGCCAGCAGCTCCCCCCTAGCGGTGCCCTACAATGAGCAGTTCTTC.

This chain connects TRBV27 to TRBJ1-6; D is possibly TRBD1 (6 bases). The CDR3 totals 15 residues. Germline V gene lookup returns CDR1 MNHEY and CDR2 SMNVEV (reference sequence). Trimming took 6 bases from V and 3 from J, leaving 12 bases between them. As DNA, the CDR3 is TGTGCCAGCAGATTGGGACAAGTCTATAATTCACCCCTCCACTTT. Translation gives CASRLGQVYNSPLHF.

This clone came up a few times. The chain joins TRBV5-4 to TRBJ2-5, with a tentative D call TRBD2 (6 bases). The ends were cut back, 5 bases at V and 5 bases at J, with 19 bases in the middle. CDR3 length: 15 amino acids. The germline V gene encodes CDR1 SGHNT and CDR2 YYREEE (reference sequence). DNA for the CDR3: TGTGCCAGCAGTTCGGGTGTGAGCGGAGGGGAGACCCAGTACTTC. It yields the protein CASSSGVSGGETQYF. The whole variable domain, remainder taken from reference TRBV5-4 and TRBJ2-5, is ETGVTQSPTHLIKTRGQQVTLRCSSQSGHNTVSWYQQALGQGPQFIFQYYREEENGRGNFPPRFSGLQFPNYSSELNVNALELDDSALYLCASSSGVSGGETQYFGPGTRLLVL.

The J gene is TRBJ2-1, the V gene TRBV5-6; D is unresolved. The germline V and J ends were trimmed by 3 bases and 15 bases, with 16 bases remaining between them. This CDR3 has 12 amino acids. CDR1 is SGHDT and CDR2 is YYEEEE in the germline V gene. This CDR3 is CASSSSLIDWFF. Here the CDR3 DNA reads TGTGCCAGCAGCTCTAGTTTAATTGATTGGTTCTTC.

The chain links TRBV5-8 to TRBJ1-2; TRBD1 matches 9 bases. From germline, CDR1 is SGHTS and CDR2 YDEGEE. J lost 4 bases, V lost 4 bases, and 14 bases had no gene match. This CDR3 is built from 17 residues. The CDR3 region has the DNA TGTGCCAGCAGCCTACCATACAGGGGGCCGAGTGGCTATGGCTACACCTTC. It codes for CASSLPYRGPSGYGYTF.

The chain recombines TRBV23-1 with TRBJ1-5; no firm D call. TRBV23-1 is classed as an ORF, of uncertain function. CDR3 length: 16 amino acids. Trimming removed 3 bases at V and 6 bases at J, with 18 bases between. CDR3 protein: CASSHGISPCSQPQHF. The CDR3 DNA reads as TGCGCCAGCAGTCATGGCATCTCCCCTTGCAGTCAGCCCCAGCATTTT.

The rearrangement links TRBV4-1 to TRBJ1-5; the D gene is possibly TRBD1 (5 bases). CDR1 and CDR2 (germline): MGHRA, YSYEKL. The length of the CDR3 is 14 residues. V dropped 3 bases and J dropped 0 bases, with 6 bases sitting between them. In DNA form, the CDR3 reads TGCGCCAGCAGCCACAGGGATAGCAATCAGCCCCAGCATTTT. This gives the protein CASSHRDSNQPQHF.

This clone was observed once. The J gene is TRBJ1-5, the V gene TRBV12-3 or TRBV12-4; no clear D gene. The CDR3 length is 13 residues. The germline V and J ends were trimmed by 4 bases and 3 bases, with 7 bases remaining between them. CDR3 bases: TGTGCCAGCAGTTCTCCTCCCAATCAGCCCCAGCATTTT. Amino acids: CASSSPPNQPQHF.

The J gene is TRBJ1-1, the V gene TRBV7-2; 9 bases agree with TRBD1. CDR3 length: 14 amino acids. The germline gives CDR1 SGHTA, CDR2 FQGNSA. V dropped 4 bases and J dropped 3; count of bases not matched to a gene: 3. Here the CDR3 DNA reads TGTGCCAGCAGCTCACAGGGGGCCGACACTGAAGCTTTCTTT. Translating it yields CASSSQGADTEAFF. Based on the CDR3 plus reference TRBV7-2 and TRBJ1-1, the full variable domain is GAGVSQSPSNKVTEKGKDVELRCDPISGHTALYWYRQSLGQGLEFLIYFQGNSAPDKSGLPSDRFSAERTGGSVSTLTIQRTQQEDSAVYLCASSSQGADTEAFFGQGTRLTVV.

The chain carries TRBV5-5 and TRBJ1-2; D call uncertain. The CDR3 is made up of 15 amino acids. The V and J ends lost 5 bases and 4 bases respectively, with 18 bases between them. Germline assignment: CDR1 SGHKS and CDR2 YYEKEE (reference sequence). The CDR3 nucleotides read TGTGCCAGCAGTCACAATTCCGTCACAGTCTATGGCTACACCTTC. This sequence encodes CASSHNSVTVYGYTF. Full variable domain (outside the CDR3, taken from reference TRBV5-5 and TRBJ1-2): DAGVTQSPTHLIKTRGQQVTLRCSPISGHKSVSWYQQVLGQGPQFIFQYYEKEERGRGNFPDRFSARQFPNYSSELNVNALLLGDSALYLCASSHNSVTVYGYTFGSGTRLTVV.

This sequence joins TRBV18 and TRBJ2-5, with 7 nucleotides matching TRBD1. Germline values: CDR1 KGHSH, CDR2 LQKENI. This CDR3 region has 15 residues. V was pared by 1 base and J by 5 bases, with 7 bases of the junction left unmatched. As DNA, the CDR3 is TGTGCCAGCTCACCACGGGATACGACAGGGGAGACCCAGTACTTC. Its translation is CASSPRDTTGETQYF.

This sequence joins TRBV3-1 (or the pseudogene TRBV3-2) and TRBJ1-3; tentatively, D is TRBD1 (6 bases). Trimming took 6 bases from V and 0 from J, leaving 15 bases between them. The CDR3 is made up of 16 amino acids. From germline, CDR1 is LGHDT and CDR2 YNNKEL (reference sequence). The DNA for the CDR3 is TGTGCCAGCAGACCGGACAGCGTTATCTCTGGAAACACCATATATTTT. It codes for CASRPDSVISGNTIYF.

The rearrangement joins TRBV25-1 to TRBJ1-5; weak D call: TRBD1 (6 bases). The CDR3 has 14 amino acids. Germline CDR1 reads MGHDK; CDR2 reads SYGVNS. V gave up 5 bases and J gave up 3 bases, with 11 bases separating them. The CDR3 nucleotides are TGTGCCAGCAGTCAGACAGGAATCAATCAGCCCCAGCATTTT. Encoded protein: CASSQTGINQPQHF.

The V and J genes are TRBV7-3 and TRBJ1-2; D possibly corresponds to TRBD1 (5 bases). Germline V lookup: CDR1 SGHTA, CDR2 FQGTGA. This CDR3 contains 16 residues. V lost 1 base and J 0 bases, leaving 12 bases between the germline ends. CDR3 sequence (DNA): TGTGCCAGCAGCTTAAAGCGACAGTCCTCTAACTATGGCTACACCTTC. Protein product: CASSLKRQSSNYGYTF.

This chain uses TRBV7-8 with TRBJ2-1, with TRBD2 matching 8 bases. V lost 0 bases to trimming and J lost 7 bases; unmatched junction nucleotides: 5. Germline V CDR1 and CDR2: SGHVS, FQNEAQ. This CDR3 comprises 15 residues. This chain's CDR3 is CASSLAGTSMNEQFF. Here the CDR3 DNA reads TGTGCCAGCAGCTTAGCCGGGACTAGTATGAATGAGCAGTTCTTC.